These T cell receptor beta chains were read from a single sample in a study of T-cell memory formation after mild COVID-19. TCRdb called the 5' RACE reads again in MiXCR, with one record for every CDR3 protein. The data contain a few hundred thousand distinct CDR3 sequences, under 25% of them singletons. Sequencing used PBMCs or a T cell subset sorted from them (not recorded which). These receptors originate from a young man who had mild COVID-19 (a few samples of this study predate the infection). Cell type and time point are not known. Each CDR3 is given with its conserved first and last residue. D genes are given only for firm matches. A row's size may be missing; if present it is once, few, many or a size class.

>TRBV5-4|11|TRBJ2-5|NA|few
CAGASGETQYF
TGTGCCGGAGCCTCGGGGGAGACCCAGTACTTC
>TRBV4-2|16|TRBJ1-6|NA|NA
CASSRNPRGGESPLHF
TGTGCCAGCAGCCGGAACCCCCGGGGGGGTGAATCACCCCTCCACTTT
>TRBV29-1|12|TRBJ1-2|NA|few
CSARHSNYGYTF
TGCAGCGCGAGACACTCTAACTATGGCTACACCTTC
>TRBV4-1|13|TRBJ2-1|NA|few
CASSPLGMGEQFF
TGCGCCAGCAGCCCCCTCGGGATGGGTGAGCAGTTCTTC
>TRBV24-1|13|TRBJ2-5|TRBD2|many
CATSPSGVETQYF
TGTGCCACCAGTCCTAGCGGGGTAGAGACCCAGTACTTC
>TRBV11-2|13|TRBJ1-2|NA|NA
CASSLSPSYGYTF
TGTGCCAGCAGCTTATCACCGTCCTATGGCTACACCTTC
>TRBV4-1|16|TRBJ2-5|NA|once
CASSQENRESKRTQYF
TGCGCCAGCAGCCAAGAAAACCGGGAATCCAAGAGGACCCAGTACTTC
>TRBV12-3/TRBV12-4|15|TRBJ2-1|TRBD2|NA
CASSLRTSGFFEQFF
TGTGCCAGCAGTTTACGGACTAGCGGGTTTTTCGAGCAGTTCTTC
>TRBV7-9|15|TRBJ2-2|NA|many
CASRARAENTGELFF
TGTGCCAGCAGAGCAAGAGCAGAGAACACCGGGGAGCTGTTTTTT
>TRBV11-2|13|TRBJ2-1|NA|NA
CASKASSYNEQFF
TGTGCCAGCAAGGCGAGCTCCTACAATGAGCAGTTCTTC
>TRBV21-1|14|TRBJ1-2|NA|few
CASSKLQGDYGYTF
TGTGCCAGCAGCAAACTACAGGGCGACTATGGCTACACCTTC
>TRBV4-1|17|TRBJ1-3|NA|NA
CASSQEFGGYSGNTIYF
TGCGCCAGCAGCCAAGAATTTGGGGGGTACTCTGGAAACACCATATATTTT
>TRBV15|11|TRBJ1-2|NA|few
CATSNNYGYTF
TGTGCCACCAGCAATAACTATGGCTACACCTTC
>TRBV20-1|15|TRBJ2-2|NA|NA
CSARKRWGSTGELFF
TGCAGTGCTAGAAAGAGGTGGGGGAGCACCGGGGAGCTGTTTTTT
>TRBV7-3|16|TRBJ2-3|TRBD2|NA
CASSRLAGGPIDTQYF
TGTGCCAGCAGCCGACTAGCGGGAGGGCCAATAGATACGCAGTATTTT
>TRBV19|12|TRBJ2-1|NA|NA
CASSKGADYPFF
TGTGCCAGTAGTAAAGGGGCGGATTACCCGTTCTTC
>TRBV25-1|14|TRBJ2-2|NA|NA
CASSEIGNTGELFF
TGTGCCAGCAGTGAAATTGGAAACACCGGGGAGCTGTTTTTT
>TRBV5-6|14|TRBJ1-5|NA|NA
CASSPGWGNQPQHF
TGTGCCAGCAGCCCTGGTTGGGGCAATCAGCCCCAGCATTTT
>TRBV15|17|TRBJ1-4|NA|NA
CATSSGLNRAFNEKLFF
TGTGCCACCAGCAGCGGACTGAACAGGGCCTTTAATGAAAAACTGTTTTTT
>TRBV5-1|15|TRBJ2-1|NA|NA
CASSLAGDSYNEQFF
TGTGCCAGCAGCTTGGCGGGGGACAGTTACAATGAGCAGTTCTTC
>TRBV14|16|TRBJ2-2|NA|NA
CASSHLANANTGELFF
TGTGCCAGCAGCCACCTGGCGAACGCGAACACCGGGGAGCTGTTTTTT
>TRBV12-3/TRBV12-4|11|TRBJ2-1|NA|few
CASRRVDEQFF
TGTGCCAGCAGACGAGTCGATGAGCAGTTCTTC
>TRBV6-5|16|TRBJ2-1|TRBD1|few
CASTTRWDRDDNEQFF
TGTGCCAGCACCACAAGATGGGACAGGGATGACAATGAGCAGTTCTTC
>TRBV7-7|19|TRBJ2-6|NA|NA
CASSPDRRGTSSGANVLTF
TGTGCTAGCAGCCCAGACCGAAGGGGCACTAGCTCTGGGGCCAACGTCCTGACTTTC
>TRBV29-1|14|TRBJ1-1|TRBD1|few
CSARQGASNTEAFF
TGCAGCGCGAGGCAGGGGGCAAGTAACACTGAAGCTTTCTTT
>TRBV4-1|13|TRBJ1-4|TRBD1|NA
CASRKTGVEKLFF
TGCGCCAGCAGGAAAACAGGGGTGGAAAAACTGTTTTTT
>TRBV4-3|15|TRBJ2-7|NA|NA
CASSQDDSRGTEQYF
TGCGCCAGCAGCCAAGATGATAGCAGGGGTACCGAGCAGTACTTC
>TRBV18|15|TRBJ1-5|NA|NA
CASSPLGPRDQPQHF
TGTGCCAGCTCACCACTTGGTCCCAGAGATCAGCCCCAGCATTTT
>TRBV7-9|15|TRBJ2-5|TRBD2|few
CASSTGLAGLETQYF
TGTGCCAGCAGCACGGGACTAGCGGGGCTGGAGACCCAGTACTTC
>TRBV18|14|TRBJ2-2|NA|NA
CASSLTQGTGELFF
TGTGCCAGCTCACTAACACAGGGCACCGGGGAGCTGTTTTTT
>TRBV18|15|TRBJ2-7|TRBD1|NA
CASSPRQGATNEKYF
TGTGCCAGCTCACCACGGCAGGGGGCAACGAACGAGAAGTACTTC
>TRBV3-1|16|TRBJ2-7|TRBD2|NA
CASSQGGVAGSYEQYF
TGTGCCAGCAGCCAAGGTGGAGTAGCGGGGTCCTACGAGCAGTACTTC
>TRBV10-3|10|TRBJ2-4|NA|NA
CATPLNIQYF
TGTGCCACCCCTTTGAACATTCAGTACTTC
>TRBV5-1|13|TRBJ2-7|TRBD1|few
CASKTGVSYEQYF
TGCGCCAGCAAAACAGGGGTTTCCTACGAGCAGTACTTC
>TRBV6-2/TRBV6-3|12|TRBJ2-7|NA|NA
CASNRRYNEQYF
TGTGCCAGCAACCGGCGGTACAATGAGCAGTACTTC
>TRBV29-1|14|TRBJ2-2|NA|few
CSVGGQENTGELFF
TGCAGCGTCGGAGGGCAGGAAAACACCGGGGAGCTGTTTTTT
>TRBV9|16|TRBJ1-2|NA|few
CASSVGGIRGNYGYTF
TGTGCCAGCAGCGTAGGGGGGATCCGGGGGAACTATGGCTACACCTTC
>TRBV6-6|13|TRBJ2-7|NA|NA
CASSYPGVYEQYF
TGTGCCAGCAGCTATCCTGGGGTGTACGAGCAGTACTTC
>TRBV7-9|12|TRBJ1-4|NA|few
CASRQNDEKLFF
TGTGCCAGCAGACAGAACGATGAAAAACTGTTTTTT
>TRBV20-1|13|TRBJ2-7|NA|NA
CSARDWITYEQYF
TGCAGTGCTAGAGATTGGATAACCTACGAGCAGTACTTC
>TRBV29-1|14|TRBJ1-1|NA|NA
CSVCDLDMNTEAFF
TGCAGCGTTTGCGACTTGGACATGAACACTGAAGCTTTCTTT
>TRBV5-1|14|TRBJ2-3|NA|NA
CASVEGSHTDTQYF
TGCGCCAGCGTAGAGGGATCTCACACAGATACGCAGTATTTT
>TRBV20-1|14|TRBJ1-6|NA|NA
CSAKRGVSFPPLHF
TGCAGTGCTAAACGGGGTGTAAGCTTTCCACCCCTCCACTTT
>TRBV5-1|14|TRBJ1-5|NA|NA
CASSPRGTDEPQHF
TGCGCCAGCAGCCCCCGGGGGACGGATGAGCCCCAGCATTTT
>TRBV5-1|14|TRBJ2-3|NA|few
CASSLTRPTDTQYF
TGCGCCAGCAGCCTTACCCGGCCCACAGATACGCAGTATTTT